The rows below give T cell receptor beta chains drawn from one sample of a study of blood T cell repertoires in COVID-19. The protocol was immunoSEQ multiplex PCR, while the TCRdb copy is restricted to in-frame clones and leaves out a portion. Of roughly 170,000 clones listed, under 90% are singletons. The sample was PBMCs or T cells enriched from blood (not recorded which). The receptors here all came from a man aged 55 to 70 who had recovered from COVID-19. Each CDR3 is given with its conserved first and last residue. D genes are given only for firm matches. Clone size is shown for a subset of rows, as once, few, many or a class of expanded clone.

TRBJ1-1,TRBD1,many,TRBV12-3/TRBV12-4,CASSLTGQRAFF,TGTGCCAGCAGTTTAACGGGACAGCGAGCTTTCTTT
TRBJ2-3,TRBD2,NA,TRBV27,CASSLLAGATDTQYF,TGTGCCAGCAGTTTATTAGCGGGTGCAACAGATACGCAGTATTTT
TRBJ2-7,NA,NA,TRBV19,CASSIGQPYEQYF,TGTGCCAGTAGTATCGGACAGCCCTACGAGCAGTACTTC
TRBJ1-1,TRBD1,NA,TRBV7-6,CASSQSRTGGLNTEAFF,TGTGCCAGCAGCCAGAGTAGGACAGGGGGCCTGAACACTGAAGCTTTCTTT
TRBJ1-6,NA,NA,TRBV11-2,CASSRGPGSRHNSPLHF,TGTGCCAGCAGCCGCGGCCCAGGGTCCAGGCACAATTCACCCCTCCACTTT
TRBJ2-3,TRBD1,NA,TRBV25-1,CASRQPGTGSTDTQYF,TGTGCCAGCCGCCAACCCGGGACAGGGAGCACAGATACGCAGTATTTT
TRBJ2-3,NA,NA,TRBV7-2,CASSFRIGGNTDTQYF,TGTGCCAGCAGCTTTCGTATAGGGGGAAACACAGATACGCAGTATTTT
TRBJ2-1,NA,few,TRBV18,CASSAYNEQFF,TGTGCCAGCTCGGCTTACAATGAGCAGTTCTTC
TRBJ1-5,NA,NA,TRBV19,CASSMAGLSNQPQHF,TGTGCCAGTAGTATGGCAGGGTTGAGCAATCAGCCCCAGCATTTT
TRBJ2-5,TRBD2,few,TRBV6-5,CASWRGRAGGTQYF,TGTGCCAGCTGGAGAGGGAGGGCTGGGGGGACCCAGTACTTC
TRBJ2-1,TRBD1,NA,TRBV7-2,CASRLDRGVLEQFF,TGTGCCAGCAGACTGGACAGGGGGGTCCTCGAGCAGTTCTTC
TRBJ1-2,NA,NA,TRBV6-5,CASSYLTDFYGYTF,TGTGCCAGCAGTTACTTGACAGACTTCTATGGCTACACCTTC
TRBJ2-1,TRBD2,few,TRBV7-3,CASSLRSGGRGNEQFF,TGTGCCAGCAGCTTAAGGTCTGGCGGGAGGGGAAATGAGCAGTTCTTC
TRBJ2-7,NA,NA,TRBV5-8,CASSLRLEPSYEQYF,TGTGCCAGCAGCTTGAGACTAGAACCATCCTACGAGCAGTACTTC
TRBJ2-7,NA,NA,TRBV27,CASSLRGIYEQYF,TGTGCCAGCAGTTTACGGGGGATCTACGAGCAGTACTTC
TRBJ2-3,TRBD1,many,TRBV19,CASSTSGLDRVFTDTQYF,TGTGCCAGTAGTACGTCAGGCCTGGACAGGGTCTTTACAGATACGCAGTATTTT
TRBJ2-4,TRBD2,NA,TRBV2,CASSDRASGGAMAKNIQYF,TGTGCCAGCAGTGATCGAGCTAGCGGGGGGGCCATGGCCAAAAACATTCAGTACTTC
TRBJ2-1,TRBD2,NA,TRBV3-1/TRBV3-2,CASSQTSGGWQFF,TGTGCCAGCAGCCAGACTAGCGGGGGGTGGCAGTTCTTC